This is a list of T cell receptor beta chains from one sample in a study of blood T cell repertoires in COVID-19. This table comes from immunoSEQ multiplex PCR, and its TCRdb copy is limited to in-frame clones, with some not included. Of 100,000 or so clones in the sample, 70% to 90% were seen once. Sequenced material: peripheral blood. The receptors shown here come from a human donor in a cohort sampled during active COVID-19. The CDR3 runs from the conserved cysteine through the conserved F or W. A D gene is named only where the DNA matches it firmly. Clone size is stated in some rows and not others, as once, few, many or a class when expanded.

J: TRBJ2-1
size: NA
D: NA
V: TRBV21-1
DNA: TGTGCCAGCGGGGGGAGCAATGAGCAGTTCTTC
CDR3: CASGGSNEQFF

J: TRBJ1-1
size: NA
D: NA
V: TRBV28
DNA: TGTGCCAGCAGTTTTTTCGGCAGGGAAAACACTGAAGCTTTCTTT
CDR3: CASSFFGRENTEAFF

J: TRBJ2-7
size: NA
D: TRBD1
V: TRBV30
DNA: TGTGCCTGGAGTGTACAGGGGACCGAGCAGTACTTC
CDR3: CAWSVQGTEQYF

J: TRBJ2-3
size: once
D: TRBD1
V: TRBV15
DNA: TGTGCCACCAGCAGAGACGACAGGGGGGCAGATACGCAGTATTTT
CDR3: CATSRDDRGADTQYF

J: TRBJ2-1
size: few
D: TRBD2
V: TRBV19
DNA: TGTGCCAGTAGTAGGAGGGACTGGCAGCGGGGTGAGCAGTTCTTC
CDR3: CASSRRDWQRGEQFF

J: TRBJ2-7
size: NA
D: NA
V: TRBV20-1
DNA: TGCAGTGCTCTAGCTCCCGGCGAGCAGTACTTC
CDR3: CSALAPGEQYF

J: TRBJ2-5
size: NA
D: NA
V: TRBV6-6
DNA: TGTGCCAGCACCCCCCAGGGCAGGGGGACCCAGTACTTC
CDR3: CASTPQGRGTQYF

J: TRBJ2-7
size: NA
D: NA
V: TRBV5-5
DNA: TGTGCCAGCAGCCAGAAGGGGGACTACTACGAGCAGTACTTC
CDR3: CASSQKGDYYEQYF

J: TRBJ1-1
size: NA
D: TRBD1
V: TRBV6-5
DNA: TGTGCCAGCAAAAGGGACAGGGCGATGAACACTGAAGCTTTCTTT
CDR3: CASKRDRAMNTEAFF

J: TRBJ2-7
size: NA
D: NA
V: TRBV7-9
DNA: TGTGCCAGCAGCTCATGGGGGACAACCAACCCCTACGAGCAGTACTTC
CDR3: CASSSWGTTNPYEQYF

J: TRBJ2-1
size: once
D: TRBD2
V: TRBV6-2/TRBV6-3
DNA: TGTGCCAGCAGTGGACTAGCGGGAGCCCACAATGAGCAGTTCTTC
CDR3: CASSGLAGAHNEQFF

J: TRBJ1-2
size: NA
D: NA
V: TRBV29-1
DNA: TGCAGCGTCCGGAAAGGGGATGGCGGCTACACCTTC
CDR3: CSVRKGDGGYTF

J: TRBJ2-7
size: NA
D: TRBD2
V: TRBV5-6
DNA: TGTGCCAGCAGCTTTTATGGACTAGCCTACGAGCAGTACTTC
CDR3: CASSFYGLAYEQYF

J: TRBJ2-7
size: NA
D: NA
V: TRBV27
DNA: TGTGCCAGCAGTTTCCCAGGCGTTTCCGAGCAGTACTTC
CDR3: CASSFPGVSEQYF

J: TRBJ2-1
size: NA
D: NA
V: TRBV11-2
DNA: TGTGCCAGCAGCTTAGACAGGGTCAATGAGCAGTTCTTC
CDR3: CASSLDRVNEQFF

J: TRBJ2-7
size: NA
D: NA
V: TRBV2
DNA: TGTGCCAGCAGTTTGGGACACTCGAGCTCCTACGAGCAGTACTTC
CDR3: CASSLGHSSSYEQYF